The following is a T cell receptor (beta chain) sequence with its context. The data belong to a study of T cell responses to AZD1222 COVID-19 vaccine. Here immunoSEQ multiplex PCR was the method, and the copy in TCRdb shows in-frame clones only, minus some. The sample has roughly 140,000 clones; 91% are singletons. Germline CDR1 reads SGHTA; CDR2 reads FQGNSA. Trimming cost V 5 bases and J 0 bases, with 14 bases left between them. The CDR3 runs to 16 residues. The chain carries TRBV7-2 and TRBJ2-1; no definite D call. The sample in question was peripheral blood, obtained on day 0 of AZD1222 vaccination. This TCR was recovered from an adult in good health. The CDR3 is CASSNTLRSSYNEQFF. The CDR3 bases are TGTGCCAGCAGCAACACCTTGCGAAGCTCCTACAATGAGCAGTTCTTC.